The 31 T cell receptor beta chains below all came from one sample that was sequenced in a study of shared clonotypes between healthy human individuals. This table comes from immunoSEQ multiplex PCR, and its TCRdb copy is limited to in-frame clones, with some not included. The table has hundreds of thousands of clones, about 78% seen once. Sequences were obtained from memory CD4+ T cells sorted from blood. The subset denotes: CD45RA-negative fraction. These receptors originate from a woman in her 30s in good health.

The rearrangement uses TRBV10-3 and TRBJ2-3; 7 bases line up with TRBD1. The CDR3 loop spans 16 amino acids. Trimming at V came to 3 bases and at J to 0 bases, leaving 6 bases not matched to a gene. In germline, CDR1 is ENHRY, CDR2 SYGVKD. This chain's CDR3 is CAISDPGRGSTDTQYF. Here the CDR3 DNA reads TGTGCCATCAGTGACCCAGGCAGGGGGAGCACAGATACGCAGTATTTT.

V gene TRBV7-8 combines with J gene TRBJ2-7, with D perhaps matching TRBD1 (6 bases). The CDR3 runs 14 residues. From germline, CDR1 is SGHVS and CDR2 FQNEAQ. The V gene lost 5 bases and the J gene lost 2 bases, with 13 bases spanning the gap. CDR3 DNA sequence: TGTGCCAGCAGCCCTAGGACAGAGACCTACGAGCAGTACTTC. Its translation is CASSPRTETYEQYF.

The chain employs TRBV6-1 and TRBJ1-1; 7 bases are a match to TRBD1. From germline, CDR1 is MNHNS and CDR2 SASEGT. The junction had 12 bases not matched to a gene; V was cut back by 11 bases and J by 6 bases. This CDR3 comprises 13 residues. The CDR3 DNA reads as TGTGCCGGGCGACAGGGTCTGTACGCTGAAGCTTTCTTT. It encodes CAGRQGLYAEAFF.

The chain is built from TRBV5-4 and TRBJ1-2; D perhaps matches TRBD1 (5 bases). Germline V gene sequence: CDR1 SGHNT, CDR2 YYREEE (reference sequence). V lost 4 bases and J 2 bases, leaving 9 bases between the germline ends. The CDR3 is made up of 13 amino acids. In DNA, the CDR3 is TGTGCCAGCAGCCGGGACGGGAACTATGGCTACACCTTC. Translated: CASSRDGNYGYTF.

The genes are TRBV27 and TRBJ2-1; possible D gene TRBD2, 5 bases. This CDR3 spans 15 amino acids. Trimming took 4 bases from V and 4 from J, leaving 14 bases between them. Germline-derived CDR1 and CDR2 are MNHEY and SMNVEV (reference sequence). CDR3 nucleotide sequence: TGTGCCAGCAGTTCCAGCGGCGGGCCTTACAATGAGCAGTTCTTC. This encodes CASSSSGGPYNEQFF.

The sample holds one count of this clone. The gene calls are TRBV28 and TRBJ1-2; 9 positions match TRBD1. The V gene's germline CDR1 is MDHEN and CDR2 SYDVKM. The V and J ends lost 5 bases and 8 bases, in that order; junction bases with no gene match: 12. The CDR3 spans 15 residues. The CDR3 DNA is TGTGCCAGCAGTCCCCTGGGACAGGGAGGTTCCGGCTACACCTTC. Its translation: CASSPLGQGGSGYTF.

Only a few counts were recorded for this clone. This rearrangement joins TRBV5-1 to TRBJ2-3; TRBD2 might be the D (6 bases). Trimming cost V 6 bases and J 5 bases, with 13 bases left between them. This CDR3 is 13 amino acids long. Looked up from germline, CDR1 is SGHRS and CDR2 is YFSETQ. The CDR3 loop is CASNPGVRDTQYF. DNA of the CDR3: TGCGCCAGCAATCCGGGAGTAAGAGATACGCAGTATTTT.

The rearrangement uses TRBV19 and TRBJ2-2; possibly TRBD1 or TRBD2 for D (5 bases each). Germline V gene sequence: CDR1 LNHDA, CDR2 SQIVND (reference sequence). Between the trimmed V and J ends, which lost 0 bases and 7 bases, there was a span of 9 bases. CDR3 length: 14 residues. The CDR3 DNA sequence: TGTGCCAGTAGTATAGAGAGGGGCCACGGGGAGCTGTTTTTT. Translating gives CASSIERGHGELFF. The full variable domain, completed using reference TRBV19 and TRBJ2-2, is DGGITQSPKYLFRKEGQNVTLSCEQNLNHDAMYWYRQDPGQGLRLIYYSQIVNDFQKGDIAEGYSVSREKKESFPLTVTSAQKNPTAFYLCASSIERGHGELFFGEGSRLTVL.

The chain combines TRBV2 with TRBJ1-1; D is possibly TRBD1 (6 bases). V lost 5 bases, J lost 1 base, and 8 bases lay in between. This CDR3 has 13 residues. CDR1 and CDR2 (germline): SNHLY, FYNNEI. The CDR3 region has the DNA TGTGCCAGCAGTCTACAGGGGAACACTGAAGCTTTCTTT. Amino acid sequence: CASSLQGNTEAFF.

A single count supports this clone. The rearrangement joins TRBV6-5 to TRBJ2-2; D possibly corresponds to TRBD2 (5 bases). The V gene's germline CDR1 is MNHEY and CDR2 SVGAGI. The CDR3 covers 14 residues. V lost 4 bases to trimming and J lost 8 bases, with 14 bases between them. The CDR3 spells CASSSTSGAGELFF. The CDR3 nucleotides are TGTGCCAGCAGTTCCACCAGCGGAGCAGGGGAGCTGTTTTTT.

The chain is built from TRBV28 and TRBJ2-1; TRBD1 agrees at 10 bases. The CDR3 sequence is 15 residues long. The germline CDR1 and CDR2 sequences are MDHEN and SYDVKM. The V gene end was trimmed by 5 bases and the J gene end by 4 bases; junction bases not matched to a gene: 5. The chain's CDR3 is CASSTDRGGYNEQFF. The CDR3 region has the DNA TGTGCCAGCAGTACGGACAGGGGGGGTTACAATGAGCAGTTCTTC.

The chain employs TRBV23-1 and TRBJ2-1; 8 nucleotides line up with TRBD1. TRBV23-1 falls under the ORF class, with uncertain function. V shed 8 bases, J shed 9 bases, and the junction held 9 bases outside the gene matches. The CDR3 contains 13 residues. The DNA of the CDR3 is TGCGCCAGCGGTGACAGGGGATGCGGTGAGCAGTTCTTC. Translated, it gives CASGDRGCGEQFF.

The chain combines TRBV7-6 with TRBJ2-2; 13 nucleotides line up with TRBD2. This CDR3 region has 17 residues. The J segment lost 0 bases and the V segment lost 5 bases, leaving 3 bases of the junction unmatched. Germline values: CDR1 SGHVS, CDR2 FNYEAQ. CDR3 amino acids: CASSMGLAGSNTGELFF. The CDR3 DNA reads as TGTGCCAGCAGCATGGGACTAGCGGGGTCGAACACCGGGGAGCTGTTTTTT.

The table lists this clone with a few counts. This chain joins TRBV5-1 and TRBJ1-4; D might be TRBD1 (6 bases). This CDR3 has 14 amino acids. Per germline, CDR1 SGHRS and CDR2 YFSETQ. Trimming shortened V by 8 bases and J by 7 bases, and 18 bases separated the two germline ends. The CDR3 is CASQAGGAGEKLFF. In DNA, the CDR3 is TGCGCCAGTCAAGCGGGGGGCGCAGGTGAAAAACTGTTTTTT.

The genes are TRBV5-1 and TRBJ1-5; 9 bases fit TRBD1. The CDR3 has 15 residues. Per the germline V gene, CDR1 is SGHRS and CDR2 is YFSETQ. With V trimmed by 3 bases and J by 7 bases, 8 bases remained unmatched. The CDR3 region has the DNA TGCGCCAGCAGCTGGACAGGGGAGGTAGAACAGCCCCAGCATTTT. Its protein product is CASSWTGEVEQPQHF.

V gene TRBV28 combines with J gene TRBJ1-2; 8 bases are shared with TRBD1. J lost 8 bases, V lost 2 bases, and 19 bases had no gene match. In germline, CDR1 is MDHEN, CDR2 SYDVKM. CDR3 length: 18 amino acids. DNA for the CDR3: TGTGCCAGCAGTTTAACCCGAATCGGGACAGGTCTACAACGGGGCTACACCTTC. Translation: CASSLTRIGTGLQRGYTF.

This chain connects TRBV5-1 to TRBJ1-5; D gene unclear. CDR3 size: 13 residues. CDR1 and CDR2 (germline): SGHRS, YFSETQ. Trimming took 3 bases from V and 8 from J, leaving 12 bases between them. The CDR3 sequence: CASSSRVGEPQHF. CDR3 coding DNA: TGCGCCAGCAGCTCAAGGGTCGGCGAGCCCCAGCATTTT.

This clone was found once. V is TRBV27 and J is TRBJ1-1; D not certain. Germline CDR1 and CDR2: MNHEY and SMNVEV (reference sequence). The CDR3 contains 16 residues. The ends were cut back, 3 bases at V and 4 bases at J, with 18 bases in the middle. Here the CDR3 reads CASSFSWVDMGTEAFF. CDR3 DNA: TGTGCCAGCAGTTTTTCCTGGGTCGACATGGGCACTGAAGCTTTCTTT.

The chain recombines TRBV4-1 with TRBJ2-3; 8 bases line up with TRBD2. V trimming: 5 bases; J trimming: 3 bases; junction bases outside the gene matches: 19. Germline V gene data show CDR1 as MGHRA and CDR2 as YSYEKL. CDR3 size: 19 residues. The CDR3 region has the DNA TGCGCCAGCAGCGAAACCGCGGGGGGCCTTCTGCGGGGAACAGATACGCAGTATTTT. It specifies CASSETAGGLLRGTDTQYF.

This clone was seen just once. Possible read error: a much larger clone is one base away. The chain employs TRBV5-4 and TRBJ1-5; D may be TRBD1 (6 bases). V was cut by 2 bases and J by 5 bases, with 8 bases left in between. Germline lookup yields CDR1 SGHNT and CDR2 YYREEE (reference sequence). The CDR3 loop spans 13 amino acids. The CDR3 is CASSLQGYQPQHF. The CDR3 DNA is TGTGCCAGCAGCTTACAGGGCTATCAGCCCCAGCATTTT.

This clone was observed a single time. The chain recombines TRBV2 with TRBJ2-1; TRBD2 matches 13 bases. The CDR3 is made up of 17 amino acids. Germline V gives CDR1 SNHLY, CDR2 FYNNEI. With V trimmed by 2 bases and J by 5 bases, 6 bases remained unmatched. The CDR3 sequence: CASSEFRTSGGHNEQFF. The CDR3 DNA reads TGTGCCAGCAGTGAATTCCGGACTAGCGGGGGACACAATGAGCAGTTCTTC.

The V and J genes are TRBV11-2 and TRBJ2-5; tentative D call: TRBD2 (6 bases). Trimming pared 2 bases from V and 5 bases from J, leaving 12 bases between. Germline assignment: CDR1 SGHAT and CDR2 FQNNGV. The CDR3 is 14 amino acids. DNA of the CDR3: TGTGCCAGCAGCTTATACGGGACTTTTGAGACCCAGTACTTC. Its translation is CASSLYGTFETQYF.

This clone has only a few counts. This CDR3 is also generated by other DNA sequences in the sample. V usage is TRBV11-2 and J usage is TRBJ2-1; D unresolved. V was trimmed by 3 bases and J by 4 bases, leaving 4 bases between them. CDR3 length: 12 amino acids. The germline V gene has CDR1 SGHAT and CDR2 FQNNGV. CDR3 in DNA: TGTGCCAGCAGCTTCGGATACAATGAGCAGTTCTTC. This translates into CASSFGYNEQFF.

The chain recombines TRBV27 with TRBJ2-2; TRBD1 agrees at 9 bases. Germline values: CDR1 MNHEY, CDR2 SMNVEV (reference sequence). The CDR3 spans 15 residues. The J segment lost 3 bases and the V segment lost 4 bases, leaving 3 bases of the junction unmatched. CDR3 nucleotides: TGTGCCAGCAGTTCGCGGACAGGGGACACCGGGGAGCTGTTTTTT. Translation: CASSSRTGDTGELFF.

To note about this clone: Other DNA sequences in the same sample also yield this CDR3. CDR3 in DNA: TGTGCCACCAGCGGAGGGAGCGGCAATCAGCCCCAGCATTTT. Protein: CATSGGSGNQPQHF. The chain carries TRBV15 and TRBJ1-5, with D unresolved. This CDR3 is built from 14 residues. Trimming shortened V by 5 bases and J by 2 bases, and 10 bases separated the two germline ends. CDR1 is LNHNV, CDR2 YYDKDF, per germline (reference sequence).

Turning to this clone: A much larger clone lies a single base off, so this may be a read error. The chain combines TRBV6-1 with TRBJ1-1; D is possibly TRBD1 (5 bases). The CDR3 covers 14 residues. Trimming stripped 2 bases from V and 2 bases from J, with 9 bases between. The V gene's germline CDR1 is MNHNS and CDR2 SASEGT. The CDR3 here is CASSESRGNTEAFF. As DNA, the CDR3 is TGTGCCAGCAGTGAATCTAGGGGAAACACTGAAGCTTTCTTT.

The chain carries TRBV28 and TRBJ2-6; a weak D match, TRBD1 (6 bases). The CDR3 length is 17 residues. Per the germline V gene, CDR1 is MDHEN and CDR2 is SYDVKM. Between the trimmed V and J ends, which lost 6 bases and 4 bases, there was a span of 19 bases. DNA of the CDR3: TGTGCCAGCAGGCCGGGACACCTACCTCTGGGGGCCAACGTCCTGACTTTC. Its translation is CASRPGHLPLGANVLTF.

A word on this clone: The conserved final phenylalanine or tryptophan is absent from the CDR3, which likely points to a read error. The limits of the CDR3 on the DNA are not certain, so only TCRdb's listed CDR3 is given. The chain has TRBV23-1 and TRBJ1-1; TRBD1 is taken as the D call from the table, unchecked against the DNA. TRBV23-1 is sorted into the ORF group, with uncertain function. The CDR3 spans 9 residues, counting both ends. The CDR3 sequence: CASSQSGAA.

This clone was recorded once. The chain joins TRBV9 to TRBJ2-7; D is possibly TRBD2 (5 bases). The CDR3 sequence is 15 residues long. The V end was cut by 0 bases, the J end by 0 bases, with 10 bases between. CDR1 is SGDLS, CDR2 YYNGEE, per germline. Here the CDR3 reads CASSVGHLASYEQYF. The CDR3 DNA reads TGTGCCAGCAGCGTAGGACACCTAGCCTCCTACGAGCAGTACTTC.

This sequence joins TRBV27 and TRBJ2-3; 9 bases map to TRBD2. The CDR3 has 15 amino acids. Germline CDR1 MNHEY, CDR2 SMNVEV (reference sequence). V lost 4 bases, J lost 6 bases, and 8 bases stayed unmatched. The CDR3 here is CASSSGGGRADTQYF. DNA of the CDR3: TGTGCCAGCAGTTCCGGGGGCGGGAGGGCGGATACGCAGTATTTT.

This chain joins TRBV15 and TRBJ1-2; TRBD1 is a possible D gene (5 bases). CDR3 length equals 13 residues. Germline V gene lookup returns CDR1 LNHNV and CDR2 YYDKDF (reference sequence). Trimming shortened V by 4 bases and J by 3 bases, and 9 bases separated the two germline ends. Here the CDR3 DNA reads TGTGCCACCAGCACCCGGGGGGACTATGGCTACACCTTC. Amino acids: CATSTRGDYGYTF. The full variable domain, completed using reference TRBV15 and TRBJ1-2, is DAMVIQNPRYQVTQFGKPVTLSCSQTLNHNVMYWYQQKSSQAPKLLFHYYDKDFNNEADTPDNFQSRRPNTSFCFLDIRSPGLGDTAMYLCATSTRGDYGYTFGSGTRLTVV.